The 21 T cell receptor beta chains below come from one sample, sequenced in a study of OX40 agonist ivuxolimab in advanced cancers. The table came from immunoSEQ multiplex PCR; TCRdb's copy has only in-frame clones and leaves some out. This table has tens of thousands of clones, roughly 90% appearing once. Sequenced material: CD4+ or CD8+ T cells sorted from blood, taken in a trial of the OX40 agonist ivuxolimab. The receptors here all came from an adult with an advanced solid tumor such as melanoma, head and neck, liver or kidney cancer.

The chain uses TRBV19 and TRBJ1-5, with D hard to call. The germline gives CDR1 LNHDA, CDR2 SQIVND (reference sequence). The CDR3 runs to 15 residues. Trimming took 1 base from V and 1 from J, leaving 8 bases between them. CDR3 DNA sequence: TGTGCCAGTAGTATAGCGGCAGCCAGCAATCAGCCCCAGCATTTT. Its protein is CASSIAAASNQPQHF.

The chain links TRBV6-5 to TRBJ2-2, with TRBD1 as a possible D gene (5 bases). The CDR3 is 14 amino acids. Trimming took 2 bases from V and 9 from J, leaving 13 bases between them. CDR1 and CDR2 (germline): MNHEY, SVGAGI. The DNA of the CDR3 is TGTGCCAGCAGTTACGGTCAGGGTGGTTGGGAGCTGTTTTTT. It encodes CASSYGQGGWELFF.

This clone was detected only a few times. This chain links TRBV28 with TRBJ1-2; TRBD1 matches at 7 bases. Germline V CDR1 and CDR2: MDHEN, SYDVKM. V shed 10 bases and J 4 bases; nucleotides not matched to a gene: 6. This CDR3 is built from 12 residues. The CDR3 coding sequence is TGTGCCACCCACAGGGGAGGCTATGGCTACACCTTC. This codes for CATHRGGYGYTF.

The CDR3 DNA is TGTGCCAGCAGTTTGGGGACCGCGGGTGAGCAGTTCTTC. As protein: CASSLGTAGEQFF. The chain couples TRBV28 to TRBJ2-1; D assignment may be TRBD1 or TRBD2 (5 bases each). V was pared by 3 bases and J by 9 bases, with 12 bases between. The CDR3 has 13 residues. Germline values: CDR1 MDHEN, CDR2 SYDVKM. The complete variable domain, with remaining parts taken from reference TRBV28 and TRBJ2-1, reads DVKVTQSSRYLVKRTGEKVFLECVQDMDHENMFWYRQDPGLGLRLIYFSYDVKMKEKGDIPEGYSVSREKKERFSLILESASTNQTSMYLCASSLGTAGEQFFGPGTRLTVL.

The V gene is TRBV5-6, the J gene TRBJ2-7; D call uncertain. The germline CDR1 and CDR2 sequences are SGHDT and YYEEEE. The CDR3 sequence is 15 residues long. The ends were cut back, 3 bases at V and 2 bases at J, with 15 bases in the middle. CDR3 coding DNA: TGTGCCAGCAGCTACCTTACGGCAGGTCCCTACGAGCAGTACTTC. Translated, it gives CASSYLTAGPYEQYF.

The chain is built from TRBV9 and TRBJ1-2; D not certain. Trimming stripped 3 bases from V and 2 bases from J, with 8 bases between. The CDR3 sequence is 13 residues long. Germline V CDR1 and CDR2: SGDLS, YYNGEE. CDR3: CASSALDNYGYTF. The CDR3 coding sequence is TGTGCCAGCAGCGCCTTAGACAACTATGGCTACACCTTC.

The V and J genes are TRBV29-1 and TRBJ1-4; D remains ambiguous. The CDR3 contains 11 residues. The ends were cut back, 7 bases at V and 8 bases at J, with 11 bases in the middle. The germline gives CDR1 SQVTM, CDR2 ANQGSEA. CDR3 sequence (DNA): TGCAGCGCCCTGCTTGGGGAAAAACTGTTTTTT. The encoded protein is CSALLGEKLFF.

The rearrangement joins TRBV19 to TRBJ1-1, with a tentative D call TRBD1 (6 bases). CDR1 and CDR2 from the germline V gene are LNHDA and SQIVND (reference sequence). Deletions cut 3 bases from V and 7 bases from J, with 9 bases between. CDR3 length equals 12 residues. This CDR3 is CASSMTGVEAFF. The CDR3 nucleotides read TGTGCCAGTAGTATGACAGGCGTTGAAGCTTTCTTT.

This clone was recorded once. The sample carries other DNA sequences with the same CDR3. The gene calls are TRBV9 and TRBJ1-1, with D perhaps matching TRBD1 (5 bases). Germline loops: CDR1 SGDLS, CDR2 YYNGEE. CDR3 length: 13 amino acids. Between the trimmed V and J ends, which lost 2 bases and 4 bases, there was a span of 9 bases. CDR3 DNA sequence: TGTGCCAGCAGCGTCGGGGGGAGCACTGAAGCTTTCTTT. Protein: CASSVGGSTEAFF.

This chain uses TRBV9 with TRBJ2-1, with 7 positions matching TRBD2. V lost 0 bases to trimming and J lost 6 bases; unmatched junction nucleotides: 0. Germline V lookup: CDR1 SGDLS, CDR2 YYNGEE. This CDR3 is built from 13 residues. The CDR3 is CASSVAGGNEQFF. Here the CDR3 DNA reads TGTGCCAGCAGCGTAGCGGGGGGCAATGAGCAGTTCTTC.

The CDR3 DNA reads as TGTGCCAGCACCCCGGGGGGCACAGATACGCAGTATTTT. It codes for CASTPGGTDTQYF. The genes are TRBV27 and TRBJ2-3, with D maybe TRBD2 (6 bases). Germline CDR1 MNHEY, CDR2 SMNVEV (reference sequence). This CDR3 region has 13 residues. Trimming stripped 7 bases from V and 1 base from J, with 9 bases between.

J is TRBJ1-1 and V is TRBV11-2, with 10 bases identical to TRBD1. Germline V gene data show CDR1 as SGHAT and CDR2 as FQNNGV. The V segment lost 3 bases and the J segment 3 bases; nucleotides outside the gene matches: 4. The CDR3 covers 15 residues. In DNA, the CDR3 is TGTGCCAGCAGCTTGGGGACAGGGGCGGACACTGAAGCTTTCTTT. Protein: CASSLGTGADTEAFF.

The rearrangement links TRBV2 to TRBJ1-5; TRBD1 aligns across 8 bases. Germline V CDR1 and CDR2: SNHLY, FYNNEI. Losses at the gene ends were 5 bases for V and 6 bases for J; bases not matched to a gene: 18. The CDR3 is 18 residues long. The CDR3 DNA follows: TGTGCCAGCAGTCCCACCCACTTCATGGACAGGGTCGGTCAGCCCCAGCATTTT. This encodes CASSPTHFMDRVGQPQHF.

The chain has TRBV5-8 and TRBJ1-4; tentatively, D is TRBD1 (6 bases). The ends were cut back, 0 bases at V and 6 bases at J, with 18 bases in the middle. This CDR3 has 17 amino acids. The germline CDR1 and CDR2 sequences are SGHTS and YDEGEE. In DNA, the CDR3 is TGTGCCAGCAGCTTGGGTGAACACGGGACATCCGATGAAAAACTGTTTTTT. Translating gives CASSLGEHGTSDEKLFF.

This clone was seen a single time. The V and J genes are TRBV13 and TRBJ2-5; D call uncertain. The CDR3 is 11 amino acids. The V and J ends lost 3 bases and 10 bases respectively, with 9 bases between them. The germline V gene encodes CDR1 PRHDT and CDR2 FYEKMQ (reference sequence). The CDR3 nucleotides are TGTGCCAGCAGCTTTCAGGATGGCCAGTACTTC. This sequence encodes CASSFQDGQYF.

The CDR3 here is CAWSGSSYSNQPQHF. The CDR3 nucleotides are TGTGCCTGGAGTGGCAGCTCTTATAGCAATCAGCCCCAGCATTTT. The chain has TRBV30 and TRBJ1-5; unclear D gene. Trimming pared 1 base from V and 0 bases from J, leaving 10 bases between. CDR1 is GTSNPN and CDR2 is SVGIG in the germline V gene (reference sequence). The CDR3 is 15 residues long.

This clone has a single count. The V gene is TRBV29-1, the J gene TRBJ1-1; perhaps TRBD1 as D (5 bases). CDR3 length: 14 residues. V was clipped by 6 bases and J by 0 bases, with 14 bases between them. Germline V gene data show CDR1 as SQVTM and CDR2 as ANQGSEA. The CDR3 sequence: CSVVGDYLNTEAFF. The CDR3 DNA follows: TGCAGCGTGGTGGGGGACTACTTGAACACTGAAGCTTTCTTT.

The chain uses TRBV7-8 and TRBJ2-7; D may match TRBD1 or TRBD2 (5 bases each). CDR3 length: 15 residues. CDR1 and CDR2 from the germline V gene are SGHVS and FQNEAQ. V gave up 5 bases and J gave up 7 bases, with 21 bases separating them. The CDR3 here is CASSIPRGVAREQYF. CDR3 nucleotides: TGTGCCAGCAGCATTCCCAGAGGGGTAGCTCGGGAGCAGTACTTC.

This chain links TRBV6-5 with TRBJ1-2; a weak D match, TRBD1 (6 bases). The CDR3 contains 15 residues. V was shortened by 2 bases and J by 0 bases, with 10 bases between the two germline ends. Germline V gene data show CDR1 as MNHEY and CDR2 as SVGAGI. The CDR3 region is CASSYGQTANYGYTF. The CDR3, as DNA: TGTGCCAGCAGTTACGGACAGACCGCTAACTATGGCTACACCTTC.

J is TRBJ2-1 and V is TRBV7-6, with 10 nucleotides matching TRBD2. The germline V gene has CDR1 SGHVS and CDR2 FNYEAQ. The CDR3 sequence is 15 residues long. V lost 2 bases and J lost 2; bases outside the gene matches: 0. The CDR3 reads CASSLTSGAYNEQFF. For the CDR3, the DNA is TGTGCCAGCAGCTTAACTAGCGGGGCCTACAATGAGCAGTTCTTC.

The V gene is TRBV11-2, the J gene TRBJ1-1; D may be TRBD1 (5 bases). The CDR3 runs 13 residues. V lost 3 bases to trimming and J lost 4 bases, with 9 bases between them. The germline gives CDR1 SGHAT, CDR2 FQNNGV. CDR3 sequence: CASSFGGFTEAFF. The CDR3 coding sequence is TGTGCCAGCAGCTTTGGGGGGTTCACTGAAGCTTTCTTT.